This T cell receptor (beta chain) was obtained from a study of blood T cell repertoires in COVID-19. Study overall: Samples came from the United States, Italy and Spain, spanning acute and convalescent COVID-19. Sources were T cells, B-cell-depleted T cells, or PBMCs; the material itself was cDNA or gDNA.

Authors' analysis steps: Amplification of reference gene primers provided the estimated nucleated cell counts. The assay was immunoSEQ multiplex PCR, and TCRdb's table has in-frame clones only and misses some. D and trimming were read from the DNA, whereas the V and J calls and clone size are those reported in that table. Altogether about half a million clones are present, approximately 83% being singletons, with the ten largest covering 3% to 4%. Trimming cost V 6 bases and J 2 bases; bases outside gene matches: 6. Germline V gene sequence: CDR1 MNHEY, CDR2 SVGEGT. The CDR3 has 14 residues. Sequencing used peripheral blood. This chain connects TRBV6-2 or TRBV6-3 to TRBJ2-7; 8 positions match TRBD1. This clonotype was sampled from a human donor in a cohort sampled during active COVID-19. CDR3: CASSRGTGAYEQYF. The CDR3, as DNA: TGTGCCAGCAGCCGTGGGACAGGCGCCTACGAGCAGTACTTC.